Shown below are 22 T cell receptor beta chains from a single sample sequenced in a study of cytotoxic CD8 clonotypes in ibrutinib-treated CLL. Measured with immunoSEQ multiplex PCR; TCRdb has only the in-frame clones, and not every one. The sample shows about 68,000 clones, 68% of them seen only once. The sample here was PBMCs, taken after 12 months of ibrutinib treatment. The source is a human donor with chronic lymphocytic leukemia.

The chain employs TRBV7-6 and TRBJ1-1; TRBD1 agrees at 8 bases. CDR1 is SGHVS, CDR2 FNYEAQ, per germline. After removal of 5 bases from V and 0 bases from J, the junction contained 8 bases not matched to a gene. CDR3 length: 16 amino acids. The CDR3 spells CASSIRTGILNTEAFF. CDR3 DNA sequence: TGTGCCAGCAGCATTCGGACAGGGATACTGAACACTGAAGCTTTCTTT.

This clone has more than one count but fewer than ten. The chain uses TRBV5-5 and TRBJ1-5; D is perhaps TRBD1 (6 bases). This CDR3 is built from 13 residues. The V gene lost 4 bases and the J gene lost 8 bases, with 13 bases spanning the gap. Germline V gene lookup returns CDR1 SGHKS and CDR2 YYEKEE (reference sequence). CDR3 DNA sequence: TGTGCCAGCAGCCGGACAGATTTTGAGCCCCAGCATTTT. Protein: CASSRTDFEPQHF. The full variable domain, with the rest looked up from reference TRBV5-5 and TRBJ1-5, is DAGVTQSPTHLIKTRGQQVTLRCSPISGHKSVSWYQQVLGQGPQFIFQYYEKEERGRGNFPDRFSARQFPNYSSELNVNALLLGDSALYLCASSRTDFEPQHFGDGTRLSIL.

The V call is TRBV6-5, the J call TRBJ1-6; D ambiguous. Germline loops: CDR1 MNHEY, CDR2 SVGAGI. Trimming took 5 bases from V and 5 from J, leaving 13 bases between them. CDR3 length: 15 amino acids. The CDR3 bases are TGTGCCAGCAGTGTCGGACCTGGGGATAATTCACCCCTCCACTTT. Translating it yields CASSVGPGDNSPLHF.

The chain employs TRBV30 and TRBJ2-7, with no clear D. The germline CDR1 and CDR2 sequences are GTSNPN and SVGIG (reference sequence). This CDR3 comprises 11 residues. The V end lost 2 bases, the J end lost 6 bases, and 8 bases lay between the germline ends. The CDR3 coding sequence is TGTGCCTGGAGTTCTCCTAGCGAGCAGTACTTC. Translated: CAWSSPSEQYF.

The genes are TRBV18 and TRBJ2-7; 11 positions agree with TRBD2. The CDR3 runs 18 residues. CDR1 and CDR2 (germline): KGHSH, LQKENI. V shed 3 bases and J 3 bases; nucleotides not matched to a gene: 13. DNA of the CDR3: TGTGCCAGCTCACCGGACAGTGTAGGGACTAGCGGTAACTACGAGCAGTACTTC. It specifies CASSPDSVGTSGNYEQYF.

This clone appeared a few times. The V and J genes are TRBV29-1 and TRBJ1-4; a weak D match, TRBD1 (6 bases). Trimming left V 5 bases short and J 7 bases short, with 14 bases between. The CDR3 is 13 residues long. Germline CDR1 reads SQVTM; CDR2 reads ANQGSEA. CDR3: CSVQGPMGEKLFF. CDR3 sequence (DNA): TGCAGCGTTCAGGGGCCCATGGGTGAAAAACTGTTTTTT.

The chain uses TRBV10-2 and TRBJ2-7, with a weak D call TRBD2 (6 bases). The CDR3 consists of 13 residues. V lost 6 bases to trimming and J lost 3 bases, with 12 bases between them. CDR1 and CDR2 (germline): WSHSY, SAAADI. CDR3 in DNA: TGCGCCAGCAGCCTGACGGGGGACTACGAGCAGTACTTC. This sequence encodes CASSLTGDYEQYF.

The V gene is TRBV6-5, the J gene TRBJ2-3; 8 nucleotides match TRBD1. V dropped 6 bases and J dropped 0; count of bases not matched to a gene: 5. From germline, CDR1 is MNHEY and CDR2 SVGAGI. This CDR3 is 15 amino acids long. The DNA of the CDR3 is TGTGCCAGCAGGGCCGGGACAGGCAGCACAGATACGCAGTATTTT. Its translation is CASRAGTGSTDTQYF.

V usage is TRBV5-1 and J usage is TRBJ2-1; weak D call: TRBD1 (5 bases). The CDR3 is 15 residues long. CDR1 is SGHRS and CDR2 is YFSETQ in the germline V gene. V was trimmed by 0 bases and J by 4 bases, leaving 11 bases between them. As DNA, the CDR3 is TGCGCCAGCAGCTTGGAGGCAGGGCAGTACAATGAGCAGTTCTTC. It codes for CASSLEAGQYNEQFF. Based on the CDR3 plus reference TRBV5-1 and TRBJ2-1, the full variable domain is KAGVTQTPRYLIKTRGQQVTLSCSPISGHRSVSWYQQTPGQGLQFLFEYFSETQRNKGNFPGRFSGRQFSNSRSEMNVSTLELGDSALYLCASSLEAGQYNEQFFGPGTRLTVL.

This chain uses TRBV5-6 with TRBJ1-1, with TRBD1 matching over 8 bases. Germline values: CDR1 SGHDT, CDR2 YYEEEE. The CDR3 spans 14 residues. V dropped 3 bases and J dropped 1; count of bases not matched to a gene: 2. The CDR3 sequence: CASSWGTGNTEAFF. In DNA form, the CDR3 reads TGTGCCAGCAGCTGGGGGACAGGGAACACTGAAGCTTTCTTT.

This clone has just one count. The CDR3 DNA sequence: TGTGCCAGCAGCCAGGGGACAGGAGGACAGCCCCAGCATTTT. It is translated as CASSQGTGGQPQHF. The chain couples TRBV9 to TRBJ1-5, with 8 bases matching TRBD1. J lost 7 bases, V lost 4 bases, and 7 bases had no gene match. The CDR3 consists of 14 residues. CDR1 is SGDLS and CDR2 is YYNGEE in the germline V gene.

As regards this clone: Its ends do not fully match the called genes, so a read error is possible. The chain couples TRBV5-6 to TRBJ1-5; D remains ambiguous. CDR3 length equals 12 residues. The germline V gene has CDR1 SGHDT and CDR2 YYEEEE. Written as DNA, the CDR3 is TGTGTCAGCAGCTTTAGAAATCAGCCCCAGCATTTT. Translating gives CVSSFRNQPQHF. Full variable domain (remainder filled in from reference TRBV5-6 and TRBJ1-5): DAGVTQSPTHLIKTRGQQVTLRCSPKSGHDTVSWYQQALGQGPQFIFQYYEEEERQRGNFPDRFSGHQFPNYSSELNVNALLLGDSALYLCVSSFRNQPQHFGDGTRLSIL.

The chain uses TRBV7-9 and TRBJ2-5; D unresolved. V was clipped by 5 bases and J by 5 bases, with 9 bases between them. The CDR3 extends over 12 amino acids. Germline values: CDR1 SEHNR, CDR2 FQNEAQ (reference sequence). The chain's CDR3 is CASSGRRETQYF. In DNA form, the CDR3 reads TGTGCCAGCAGCGGACGTAGGGAGACCCAGTACTTC.

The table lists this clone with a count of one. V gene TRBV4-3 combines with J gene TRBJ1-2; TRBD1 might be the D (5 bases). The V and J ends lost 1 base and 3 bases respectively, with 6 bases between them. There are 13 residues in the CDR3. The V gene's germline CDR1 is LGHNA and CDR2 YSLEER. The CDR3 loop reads CASSQGDDYGYTF. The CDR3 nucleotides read TGCGCCAGCAGCCAAGGGGACGACTATGGCTACACCTTC.

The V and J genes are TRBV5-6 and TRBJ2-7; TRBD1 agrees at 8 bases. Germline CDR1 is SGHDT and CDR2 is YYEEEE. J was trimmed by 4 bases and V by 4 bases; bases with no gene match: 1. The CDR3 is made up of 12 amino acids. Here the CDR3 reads CASSRQGYEQYF. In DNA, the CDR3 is TGTGCCAGCAGCCGACAGGGGTACGAGCAGTACTTC. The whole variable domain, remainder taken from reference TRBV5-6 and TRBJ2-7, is DAGVTQSPTHLIKTRGQQVTLRCSPKSGHDTVSWYQQALGQGPQFIFQYYEEEERQRGNFPDRFSGHQFPNYSSELNVNALLLGDSALYLCASSRQGYEQYFGPGTRLTVT.

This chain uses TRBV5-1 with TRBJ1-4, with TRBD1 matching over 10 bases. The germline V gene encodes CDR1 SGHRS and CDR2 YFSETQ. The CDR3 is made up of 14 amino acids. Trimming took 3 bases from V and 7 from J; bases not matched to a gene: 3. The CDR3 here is CASSWDRGGEKLFF. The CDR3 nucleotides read TGCGCCAGCAGCTGGGACAGGGGTGGTGAAAAACTGTTTTTT.

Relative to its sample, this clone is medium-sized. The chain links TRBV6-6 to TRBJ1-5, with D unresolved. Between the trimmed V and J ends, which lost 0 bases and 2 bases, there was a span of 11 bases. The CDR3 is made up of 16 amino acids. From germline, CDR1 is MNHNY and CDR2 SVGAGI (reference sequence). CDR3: CASSYSKGGGNQPQHF. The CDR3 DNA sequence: TGTGCCAGCAGTTACTCGAAAGGTGGTGGCAATCAGCCCCAGCATTTT.

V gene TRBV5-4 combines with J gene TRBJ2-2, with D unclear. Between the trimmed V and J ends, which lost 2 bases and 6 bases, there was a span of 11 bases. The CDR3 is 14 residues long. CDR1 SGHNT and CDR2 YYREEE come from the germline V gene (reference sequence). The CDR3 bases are TGTGCCAGCAGCTTTGATCTAGGCTCCGGGGAGCTGTTTTTT. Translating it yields CASSFDLGSGELFF.

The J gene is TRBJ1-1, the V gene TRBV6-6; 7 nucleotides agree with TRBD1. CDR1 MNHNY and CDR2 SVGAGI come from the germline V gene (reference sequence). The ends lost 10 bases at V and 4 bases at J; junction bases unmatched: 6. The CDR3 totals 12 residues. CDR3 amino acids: CATGGVGTEAFF. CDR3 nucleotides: TGTGCCACAGGGGGGGTTGGCACTGAAGCTTTCTTT.

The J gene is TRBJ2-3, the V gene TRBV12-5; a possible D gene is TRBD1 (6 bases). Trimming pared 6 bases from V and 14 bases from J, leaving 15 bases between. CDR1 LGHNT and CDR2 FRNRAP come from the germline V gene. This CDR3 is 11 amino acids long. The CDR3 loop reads CASGSERGRYF. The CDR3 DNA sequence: TGTGCTAGTGGCTCCGAGAGGGGGAGGTATTTT.

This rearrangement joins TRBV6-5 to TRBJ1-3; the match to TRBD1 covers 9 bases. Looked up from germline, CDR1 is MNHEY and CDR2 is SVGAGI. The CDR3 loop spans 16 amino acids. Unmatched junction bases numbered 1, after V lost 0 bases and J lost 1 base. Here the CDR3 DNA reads TGTGCCAGCAGTTACTCGACAGGGGGATCTGGAAACACCATATATTTT. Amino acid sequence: CASSYSTGGSGNTIYF.

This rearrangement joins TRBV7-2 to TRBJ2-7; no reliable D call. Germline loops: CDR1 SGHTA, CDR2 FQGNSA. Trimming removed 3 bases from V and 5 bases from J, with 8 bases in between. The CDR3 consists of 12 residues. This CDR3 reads CASSLDFHEQYF. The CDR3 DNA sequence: TGTGCCAGCAGCTTGGATTTCCACGAGCAGTACTTC.